Listed below are T cell receptor beta chains from one sample, sequenced in a study of human CD8 memory T cell subsets. TCRdb reprocessed the 5' RACE reads, keeping one entry per CDR3 protein, no DNA. Seen in this sample are about 11,000 distinct CDR3 sequences; the ten most common clones hold around 8.7%. Sequencing was carried out using CD8+ T cells from PBMCs. The receptors shown here come from a human donor in good health. CDR3s include the opening cysteine and the closing phenylalanine or tryptophan. Rows may omit the clone size; those that give it use once, few, many or a size class.

v_gene,j_gene,abundance,CDR3aa
TRBV5-6,TRBJ2-3,NA,CASSFKRASPDTQYF
TRBV29-1,TRBJ2-3,medium-sized,CSVLGTSGNTDTQYF
TRBV7-9,TRBJ2-2,medium-sized,CASVAPGRNTGELFF
TRBV5-6,TRBJ2-1,medium-sized,CASSHQGNSYNEQFF
TRBV28,TRBJ2-7,NA,CASTGGFYEQYF
TRBV7-6,TRBJ2-1,NA,CASSSQGGRHGNEQFF
TRBV2,TRBJ2-7,medium-sized,CASSEGLAGVGYEQYF
TRBV9,TRBJ1-2,NA,CASSALGGYTF
TRBV7-9,TRBJ2-1,NA,CASSSVETIHNEQFF
TRBV7-9,TRBJ2-5,NA,CASSSPVDRDWETQYF
TRBV29-1,TRBJ2-1,medium-sized,CSVGGLAGRNSYNEQFF
TRBV7-9,TRBJ2-3,NA,CASSPGTPDTQYF
TRBV6-5,TRBJ2-2,NA,CATNDQLTGELFF
TRBV5-1,TRBJ2-1,NA,CASSLAGSGSISYNEQFF
TRBV7-2,TRBJ2-2,NA,CASSPSARAATGELFF
TRBV7-8,TRBJ2-2,NA,CASSLAVTAYTGELFF
TRBV5-1,TRBJ2-7,NA,CASSKDQLEQYF
TRBV20-1,TRBJ2-7,NA,CSARDLRAGGGEQYF
TRBV4-3,TRBJ2-7,NA,CASSQAAGGTYEQYF
TRBV7-9,TRBJ2-7,NA,CASSSWSEEQYF
TRBV5-6,TRBJ2-5,NA,CASSGTPKETQYF
TRBV20-1,TRBJ2-2,NA,CSAREWGEGLTGELFF
TRBV2,TRBJ2-7,NA,CASSESGGISYEQYF
TRBV27,TRBJ2-2,NA,CASNLGGLSGELFF
TRBV7-3,TRBJ2-1,NA,CASSLDRYNEQFF
TRBV7-2,TRBJ2-3,NA,CASSLGLAGVLADTQYF
TRBV6-2/TRBV6-3,TRBJ1-6,NA,CASSYSAGVNSPLHF